This TCR beta chain emerged from a study of vaccination and CD4 T cells after COVID-19. Study information: The authors used overlapping spike peptides from SARS-CoV-2, HCoV-NL63, HCoV-OC43 and HCoV-229E to stimulate cells. Study results and limitations: Median SARS-CoV-2-reactive clonotype numbers went from 21 to 38; this increase was not significant.

Treatment described: roughly 10-day PBMC culture with coronavirus spike peptide pools or control peptides (ViraFEST assay). After being plated at two million per well, PBMCs were cultured with about 10 IU/ml IL-2 and approximately 9.6 ug/ml peptide pools. Sequencing of the DNA from cultured CD4+ T cells was carried out with the Oncomine TCR Beta short-read assay. TCRdb re-analysed the PCR reads in MiXCR, keeping a single row per CDR3 protein. Of roughly 13,000 distinct CDR3 sequences in the sample, roughly 60% are singletons; the top ten hold more than 11%. This clonotype was counted a few times. The antigen remains unidentified. The sequence derives from a human donor who had recovered from COVID-19. The specimen was CD4+ T cells from blood, cultured in vitro.

The CDR3 DNA sequence: TGCAGTGTCAATGACCCATCCCCGGATGAGCAGTTCTTC. The encoded protein is CSVNDPSPDEQFF. The chain carries TRBV20-1 and TRBJ2-1; D call uncertain. The length of the CDR3 is 13 residues. Trimming removed 7 bases from V and 8 bases from J, with 18 bases in between. In germline, CDR1 is DFQATT, CDR2 SNEGSKA (reference sequence).